This T cell receptor (beta chain) was documented in a study of T cell responses to AZD1222 COVID-19 vaccine. Study conclusions and caveats: Spike-specific TCR breadth and depth grew following two AZD1222 doses. Repertoires in all cases were sampled only once the peak T cell response had passed. Most donors were white British, females outnumbered males, and clonal diversity was possibly underestimated.

Libraries were prepared by immunoSEQ multiplex PCR; TCRdb keeps only in-frame clonotypes and omits some of them. Of 120,000 to 150,000 clones listed, roughly 90% are singletons. Investigators merged groups given second doses at roughly 4 or roughly 12 weeks. With respect to this clone: Its antigen remains unidentified.

The input for sequencing was peripheral blood, taken 28 days after the second AZD1222 dose. The clonotype originates from an adult who received the AZD1222 COVID-19 vaccine.

The CDR3 DNA follows: TGTGCCAGCAGAAGAACAGGGCGCCCCTACGAGCAGTACTTC. Protein: CASRRTGRPYEQYF. This chain joins TRBV6-5 and TRBJ2-7, with D possibly being TRBD1 (6 bases). Germline V gene data show CDR1 as MNHEY and CDR2 as SVGAGI. There are 14 residues in the CDR3. V lost 6 bases, J lost 2 bases, and 14 bases lay in between.